One T cell receptor (beta chain) is described in this entry. This clonotype showed up just a few times. Its recognized antigen is unknown. The conserved closing phenylalanine or tryptophan is absent in this CDR3, likely reflecting a read error. Bulk unsorted tissue served as the source for RNA extraction, and RNA quality was assessed using a NanoDrop ND-1000 and an Agilent 2100. Normal lung samples were distant non-tumor tissue taken more than 3 cm from the tumor edge. Donors were newly diagnosed lung cancer patients admitted for thoracic surgery in China between August and November 2014, without prior chemotherapy. Patients who had received previous radiotherapy or chemotherapy, or who had another concurrent cancer, were excluded from the study. Surgical tissue pieces of roughly 1-2 cm3 were preserved in RNAlater solution and stored at -80 °C until use. Receptors were amplified or captured by multiplex PCR. The run used an Illumina HiSeq 2500. TCRbeta libraries were constructed through three rounds of nested PCR with primers (Table S4) according to protocols adapted from ARM-PCR. Before sequencing, PCR products of 200-500 bp were excised from the gel and purified with the QIAquick gel extraction kit. The authors processed their data as follows. Reads were cleaned using Trimmomatic, were merged into complete CDR3 sequences using FLASH, and were assigned to V(D)J germline segments using MiTCR. Clonal diversity was computed as the inverse Simpson's index with VDJtools. In-frame sequences without a premature stop codon were defined as productive reads. TCRdb's own reprocessing of the public reads used fastp at Q25 and MiXCR and kept productive beta chains. CDR3 protein duplicates are merged, each entry listing the most common genes and DNA. TCRdb assigned the V and J calls; the authors' analysis was not used. In all, the sample holds approximately 68,000 distinct CDR3 sequences, and about 77% of those were seen once. The ten largest clonotypes hold 40% to 55% of the sample.

Both ends counted, the CDR3 spans 17 residues. Only CDR3 DNA remains: 51 bases, in frame from the first base. Taken from the germline V gene, the CDR1 and CDR2 loops are MNHEY and SVGAGI. V sheds 4 bases and J sheds 1 base, leaving 17 bases between their ends. These data come from a study of tumor and adjacent non-tumor tissue in lung cancer listed by TCRdb under 2018. Notes on the research overall: The cohort included 12 adenocarcinoma, 2 squamous cell carcinoma and 1 small cell lung cancer patients. The approximately 15 patients were aged roughly 31 to 85 years, included 10 men and 5 women, and had TNM stage I to III disease. Sequencing generated a total of approximately 130,000,000 productive TCRbeta reads, averaging about 4.2 million reads per sample. The study compared bulk TCRbeta repertoires from lung tumor tissue and matched distant non-tumor lung tissue of about 15 lung cancer patients. Some 31 paired specimens, one tumor and one normal lung sample per patient, were profiled by TCRbeta CDR3 sequencing. Study-wide conclusions, independent of this receptor: TCR diversity was significantly higher in younger patients, and greater tumor TCR diversity was associated with shorter overall survival and shorter disease-free survival. Significantly higher TCR diversity (inverse Simpson) was observed in tumor tissue than in normal lung tissue (around 450 vs 150, P = 0.0075, Mann-Whitney U test). The top 100 clones made up a significantly larger cumulative share of the repertoire in normal lung than in tumor tissue. Neither the sequencing platform nor unique molecular identifiers are mentioned in the methods. Peripheral blood was not sequenced, so blood TCRbeta repertoires in these lung cancer patients were not examined. Only around 14 patients were in the cohort, and the authors stated that larger samples and more detailed clinical data are needed.

Sequenced material: distant non-tumor lung tissue. This chain is built from TRBV6-5 and TRBJ2-1, with no reliable assignment of the D segment. This TCR derives from a man in his 60s with non-small cell lung cancer. The CDR3 sequence is CASSFPGRLISYNEQFL. The base sequence is TGTGCCAGCAGTTTTCCCGGCAGGCTGATTTCCTACAATGAGCAGTTCCTC.